Listed here is a single T cell receptor beta chain. This sample stems from a study of blood T cell repertoires in COVID-19. For the study at large: T cells, B-cell-depleted T cells, or PBMCs provided the cDNA or gDNA that served as material.

Here immunoSEQ multiplex PCR was the method, and the copy in TCRdb shows in-frame clones only, minus some. This table holds approximately 240,000 clones, around four fifths found once. Material: peripheral blood. The receptor was derived from an older woman who had recovered from COVID-19.

CDR3 in DNA: TGTGCCAGCAGCCAAGATACTAGCGGATACAATGAGCAGTTCTTC. As protein: CASSQDTSGYNEQFF. The genes are TRBV4-2 and TRBJ2-1, with 8 bases fitting TRBD2. V trimming: 0 bases; J trimming: 4 bases; junction bases outside the gene matches: 2. The CDR3 totals 15 residues. Germline V CDR1 and CDR2: LGHNA, YNFKEQ.